A selection of T cell receptor beta chains follows, all from one sample in a study of long-term antiretroviral therapy in people with HIV. Profiling relied on immunoSEQ multiplex PCR, and the TCRdb table lists in-frame clones only, not all of them. This table holds roughly 30,000 clones, more than 85% found once. The sample here was unsorted PBMCs, taken approximately 6.5 years after starting antiretroviral therapy. These receptors came from a woman in her thirties or forties with HIV. CDR3s include the opening cysteine and the closing phenylalanine or tryptophan. The D gene is left open where the match is weak. Some rows have no size entry. The others give once, few or many, or a class for an expanded clone.

j_call,v_call,clone_size,d_call,cdr3_aa,cdr3_nt
TRBJ2-1,TRBV7-2,-,-,CASSPNPSSYNEQFF,TGTGCCAGCAGCCCCAACCCGAGCTCCTACAATGAGCAGTTCTTC
TRBJ1-2,TRBV6-5,-,-,CASRRGQGYTF,TGTGCCAGCCGGAGAGGACAGGGCTACACCTTC
TRBJ2-2,TRBV4-1,-,TRBD2,CASFRSLSGGVGELFF,TGCGCCAGCTTCAGAAGCCTGAGCGGGGGGGTCGGGGAGCTGTTTTTT
TRBJ1-2,TRBV11-2,-,TRBD1,CASSSDGQGAGYTF,TGTGCCAGCAGCTCGGATGGACAGGGGGCTGGCTACACCTTC
TRBJ2-1,TRBV4-3,-,-,CASSQGGKQFF,TGCGCCAGCAGCCAAGGAGGGAAGCAGTTCTTC
TRBJ2-5,TRBV6-6,-,-,CASSYSSSQNF,TGTGCCAGCAGTTACTCGTCGTCCCAGAACTTC
TRBJ2-3,TRBV5-1,-,-,CASSLETDTDTQYF,TGCGCCAGCAGCTTGGAGACTGACACAGATACGCAGTATTTT
TRBJ1-2,TRBV11-2,-,-,CASSLGRDGYTF,TGTGCCAGCAGCTTAGGGCGGGATGGCTACACCTTC
TRBJ2-7,TRBV6-6,-,-,CASTKLGGRDEQYF,TGTGCCAGCACTAAGCTTGGGGGCAGGGACGAGCAGTACTTC
TRBJ1-5,TRBV18,-,-,CASSPNTGWGGQPQHF,TGTGCCAGCTCACCAAATACAGGGTGGGGTGGTCAGCCCCAGCATTTT
TRBJ2-2,TRBV11-2,-,TRBD1,CASSSGQGRTGELFF,TGTGCCAGCAGCTCGGGACAGGGGAGGACCGGGGAGCTGTTTTTT
TRBJ2-1,TRBV30,once,-,CARDQGRANEQFF,TGTGCCCGGGACCAGGGGCGGGCCAATGAGCAGTTCTTC
TRBJ2-2,TRBV7-2,-,TRBD2,CASSLVRGGPGELFF,TGTGCCAGCAGCTTAGTGCGGGGGGGCCCCGGGGAGCTGTTTTTT
TRBJ1-2,TRBV6-1,-,-,CASREGLGGYTF,TGTGCCAGCAGAGAAGGGTTGGGTGGCTACACCTTC
TRBJ1-1,TRBV9,-,TRBD1,CASSPQDRAYTEAFF,TGTGCCAGCAGCCCCCAGGACAGGGCTTACACTGAAGCTTTCTTT
TRBJ1-4,TRBV5-1,few,-,CASTTGMGGHGEKLFF,TGCGCCAGCACCACGGGGATGGGGGGGCACGGTGAAAAACTGTTTTTT
TRBJ1-5,TRBV19,-,TRBD1,CASSSTGGGNQPQHF,TGTGCCAGTAGTAGCACAGGGGGCGGCAATCAGCCCCAGCATTTT
TRBJ1-4,TRBV7-9,-,TRBD1,CASSLGTGGNGEKLFF,TGTGCCAGCAGCCTAGGGACAGGGGGCAACGGCGAAAAACTGTTTTTT
TRBJ2-1,TRBV2,-,TRBD1,CANSGTAYNEQFF,TGTGCCAACTCAGGGACAGCGTACAATGAGCAGTTCTTC
TRBJ1-2,TRBV6-5,-,TRBD1,CASSYPTGRAYGYTF,TGTGCCAGCAGTTACCCGACAGGGAGAGCCTATGGCTACACCTTC
TRBJ2-1,TRBV5-1,-,TRBD2,CASSLDQRGINEQFF,TGCGCCAGCAGCTTGGATCAGCGGGGGATCAATGAGCAGTTCTTC
TRBJ2-2,TRBV6-1,-,-,CASSEQMGKGTGELFF,TGTGCCAGCAGTGAACAAATGGGGAAGGGCACCGGGGAGCTGTTTTTT